This T cell receptor beta chain was sequenced for a study of blood T cell repertoires in COVID-19. Background on the study: Sites in the United States, Italy and Spain provided acute and convalescent COVID-19 samples. In each case, the material was cDNA or gDNA derived from T cells, B-cell-depleted T cells, or PBMCs.

Per germline, CDR1 SGHDN and CDR2 FVKESK. The V end lost 1 base, the J end lost 6 bases, and 7 bases lay between the germline ends. CDR3 length: 14 amino acids. In the study's own analysis: Reference gene primer amplification gave nucleated cell count estimates. Sequencing was performed with immunoSEQ multiplex PCR; in TCRdb, only in-frame clones are kept and a portion is missing. The DNA was the basis for D and trimming; V, J and clone size are from that table. The repertoire holds about 220,000 clones, approximately 80% seen once, with roughly 13% in the top ten. Sequences were obtained from peripheral blood. The chain uses TRBV14 and TRBJ1-6, with D perhaps TRBD1 (6 bases). The receptor's source is a human donor in a cohort sampled during active COVID-19. The CDR3 loop is CASSQGTVNSPLHF. CDR3 coding DNA: TGTGCCAGCAGCCAAGGGACAGTTAATTCACCCCTCCACTTT.